This T cell receptor (beta chain) was identified in a study of graft-versus-host responses after intestinal transplantation. The CDR3 is 14 residues long. CDR1 and CDR2 (germline): PRHDT, FYEKMQ (reference sequence). The V and J ends lost 0 bases and 2 bases respectively, with 7 bases between them. Clones were read by immunoSEQ multiplex PCR, and TCRdb kept only the in-frame ones, dropping some. The table has about 23,000 clones, roughly 44% seen once. Each mixed lymphocyte reaction held around 200,000 CFSE-labeled responders and around 200,000 irradiated violet-dye-labeled stimulators. The clonotype was recovered from a human patient who was an organ donor for intestinal transplantation. Specimen: alloreactive CD8+ T cells from a mixed lymphocyte reaction culture, collected before transplantation. The sample's subset: CFSE-low proliferating T cells sorted from approximately 6-day pre-transplant mixed lymphocyte reaction (GvH or HvG direction). The rearrangement links TRBV13 to TRBJ1-1; no reliable D call. CDR3 amino acids: CASSLGVLNTEAFF. CDR3 in DNA: TGTGCCAGCAGCTTAGGGGTTCTCAACACTGAAGCTTTCTTT.